This entry is about one TCR beta chain. The antigen is unknown. The data stem from a study of shared clonotypes between healthy human individuals. Background on the study: The study enrolled a couple of women and a few men aged 18 to 49.

The repertoire was sequenced with immunoSEQ multiplex PCR; TCRdb's copy has only in-frame clones and lacks some. Of 800,000 to 1,200,000 clones listed, around 78% are singletons. A CD45RA+ naive subset and a CD45RA-negative memory subset were split from CD4+ cells. Whole-study results and caveats: Non-shared clonotypes showed lower generation probabilities than clonotypes common to all four donors. Inspection by rarefaction showed sorted-subset sequencing to be incomplete despite large depth.

Trimming cost V 4 bases and J 1 base, with 12 bases left between them. CDR1 and CDR2 from the germline V gene are SQVTM and ANQGSEA. The length of the CDR3 is 14 residues. The TCR was taken from a man aged 18 to 30 in good health. Some clones in this sample may be carry-over from other donors' samples. The V call is TRBV29-1, the J call TRBJ2-3, with TRBD1 as a possible D gene (6 bases). The material sequenced was memory CD4+ T cells from PBMCs. The subset is: CD45RA-negative fraction. The CDR3 DNA reads TGCAGCGTTGGGGGACAACTCGGCACAGATACGCAGTATTTT. This encodes CSVGGQLGTDTQYF.